This T cell receptor (beta chain) was identified in a study of T cell responses to AZD1222 COVID-19 vaccine. General study findings and limits: Receipt of two AZD1222 doses was followed by a rise in Spike-specific TCR breadth and depth.

Notes on this clone: Its specificity is unknown.

The data were produced by immunoSEQ multiplex PCR, yet TCRdb's version contains in-frame clones alone and is incomplete. The sample includes some 170,000 clones, about 93% of them seen just once. The sequence was obtained from an adult who received the MenACWY meningococcal vaccine as a control. This specimen consisted of peripheral blood, obtained 28 days after the second dose of the MenACWY control vaccine.

In nucleotides, the CDR3 is TGTGCCAGCAGCCGGTCGGGAGGGTTACTTACTGGCTACACCTTC. Amino acid sequence: CASSRSGGLLTGYTF. The rearrangement uses TRBV5-4 and TRBJ1-2, with D hard to call. The CDR3 sequence is 15 residues long. Deletions cut 4 bases from V and 7 bases from J, with 20 bases between. Germline V lookup: CDR1 SGHNT, CDR2 YYREEE (reference sequence).